The clone carrying this TCR beta chain has more than one count but fewer than ten. Its antigen is still unknown. This entry comes from a study of T cells after yellow fever vaccination. Study-wide results and limits: Among primary-vaccination clones, most reappeared after the booster, at roughly 96% for CD4 and 88% for CD8. The bulk population could contribute abundant contaminating clonotypes to FACS-sorted repertoires. A weaker but faster secondary response was observed, peaking on day 5 versus 15.

TCR cDNA, made by 5'RACE template switching, carried an added universal primer site and UMIs. TCRdb recomputed calls from the 5' RACE reads with MiXCR, one row per CDR3 protein. The sample yields around 120,000 distinct CDR3 sequences, roughly 15% seen once. This CDR3 is built from 13 residues. CDR1 and CDR2 from the germline V gene are MGHDK and SYGVNS. The junction had 3 bases not matched to a gene; V was cut back by 8 bases and J by 4 bases. The V gene is TRBV25-1, the J gene TRBJ1-2, with 11 bases fitting TRBD1. The sample consisted of CD8+ T cells sorted from PBMCs, taken 5 days after the yellow fever booster vaccination. The clonotype originates from a man younger than 30 who received the YFV17D yellow fever vaccine. The CDR3 here is CASGQGAGYGYTF. CDR3 in DNA: TGTGCCAGCGGACAGGGGGCGGGCTATGGCTACACCTTC.